The 21 T cell receptor beta chains below all came from one sample that was sequenced in a study of blood T cell repertoires in COVID-19. Produced via immunoSEQ multiplex PCR; TCRdb's table is partial and in-frame only. The profile shows about 130,000 clones, 84% of them singletons. The sequenced sample was peripheral blood. The receptors were sampled from a woman in her 30s who had recovered from COVID-19.

In this sample, this clone turned up once. This chain joins TRBV20-1 and TRBJ1-1; a possible D gene is TRBD1 (6 bases). Deletions cut 3 bases from V and 4 bases from J, with 9 bases between. Germline lookup yields CDR1 DFQATT and CDR2 SNEGSKA (reference sequence). This CDR3 is 12 amino acids long. CDR3 sequence (DNA): TGCAGTGCTAGTGAGGGGGGCACTGAAGCTTTCTTT. As protein: CSASEGGTEAFF.

This chain connects TRBV18 to TRBJ2-2; 9 bases match TRBD1. V lost 4 bases to trimming and J lost 5 bases; unmatched junction nucleotides: 8. This CDR3 has 16 amino acids. The V gene's germline CDR1 is KGHSH and CDR2 LQKENI. CDR3 DNA sequence: TGTGCCAGCTCACTACAAGGGACAGGGCGGACCGGGGAGCTGTTTTTT. Translating gives CASSLQGTGRTGELFF.

This clone was seen only a few times. The rearrangement uses TRBV30 and TRBJ2-3; D possibly corresponds to TRBD2 (6 bases). V gave up 3 bases and J gave up 10 bases, with 14 bases separating them. Germline-derived CDR1 and CDR2 are GTSNPN and SVGIG (reference sequence). The CDR3 contains 12 residues. CDR3 DNA sequence: TGTGCCTGGAGCCCGGGGGTTCCGGCGCAGTATTTT. Encoded protein: CAWSPGVPAQYF.

The V and J genes are TRBV5-4 and TRBJ1-2, with D tentatively TRBD1 (6 bases). This CDR3 is 15 amino acids long. Trimming removed 4 bases at V and 1 base at J, with 14 bases between. CDR1 is SGHNT, CDR2 YYREEE, per germline (reference sequence). CDR3 region: CASSNRALGNYGYTF. The CDR3 coding sequence is TGTGCCAGCAGCAACAGGGCTCTTGGTAACTATGGCTACACCTTC. Full variable domain (remainder filled in from reference TRBV5-4 and TRBJ1-2): ETGVTQSPTHLIKTRGQQVTLRCSSQSGHNTVSWYQQALGQGPQFIFQYYREEENGRGNFPPRFSGLQFPNYSSELNVNALELDDSALYLCASSNRALGNYGYTFGSGTRLTVV.

This clone has a single count. V gene TRBV7-9 combines with J gene TRBJ1-1; perhaps TRBD1 as D (6 bases). The CDR3 is made up of 15 amino acids. The V end lost 3 bases, the J end lost 2 bases, and 13 bases lay between the germline ends. Looked up from germline, CDR1 is SEHNR and CDR2 is FQNEAQ (reference sequence). CDR3 residues: CASSFQAGANTEAFF. CDR3 coding DNA: TGTGCCAGCAGCTTCCAGGCAGGGGCTAACACTGAAGCTTTCTTT.

The rearrangement uses TRBV5-1 and TRBJ2-1, with 12 bases lining up with TRBD2. The CDR3 consists of 15 residues. With V trimmed by 0 bases and J by 7 bases, 2 bases remained unmatched. CDR1 is SGHRS, CDR2 YFSETQ, per germline. The CDR3 sequence: CASSLGTSGINEQFF. Here the CDR3 DNA reads TGCGCCAGCAGCTTGGGGACTAGCGGGATAAATGAGCAGTTCTTC. Using reference TRBV5-1 and TRBJ2-1 for the parts outside the CDR3, the full variable domain is KAGVTQTPRYLIKTRGQQVTLSCSPISGHRSVSWYQQTPGQGLQFLFEYFSETQRNKGNFPGRFSGRQFSNSRSEMNVSTLELGDSALYLCASSLGTSGINEQFFGPGTRLTVL.

V is TRBV3-1 (or the pseudogene TRBV3-2) and J is TRBJ2-1, with TRBD2 matching 14 bases. With 4 bases clipped from V and 8 bases from J, the junction kept 10 bases outside the gene matches. The length of the CDR3 is 17 residues. The V gene's germline CDR1 is LGHDT and CDR2 YNNKEL (reference sequence). This CDR3 is CASSLGLAGGSRYEQFF. CDR3 DNA sequence: TGTGCCAGCAGCCTAGGACTAGCGGGGGGCTCTAGGTATGAGCAGTTCTTC.

The V gene is TRBV5-5, the J gene TRBJ1-3, with TRBD1 matching 7 bases. V was pared by 0 bases and J by 0 bases, with 6 bases of the junction left unmatched. Germline CDR1 and CDR2: SGHKS and YYEKEE (reference sequence). This CDR3 has 17 amino acids. CDR3 sequence: CASSLAAGGASGNTIYF. The CDR3 nucleotides read TGTGCCAGCAGCTTGGCGGCAGGGGGAGCCTCTGGAAACACCATATATTTT. Full variable domain (rest looked up from reference TRBV5-5 and TRBJ1-3): DAGVTQSPTHLIKTRGQQVTLRCSPISGHKSVSWYQQVLGQGPQFIFQYYEKEERGRGNFPDRFSARQFPNYSSELNVNALLLGDSALYLCASSLAAGGASGNTIYFGEGSWLTVV.

The CDR3 region is CSVAHRGRGETQYF. The CDR3 DNA follows: TGCAGCGTTGCACACAGGGGGCGCGGTGAGACCCAGTACTTC. This chain connects TRBV29-1 to TRBJ2-5, with 9 bases lining up with TRBD1. This CDR3 has 14 amino acids. Germline-derived CDR1 and CDR2 are SQVTM and ANQGSEA. Trimming took 4 bases from V and 5 from J; bases not matched to a gene: 8.

This rearrangement joins TRBV3-1 (or the pseudogene TRBV3-2) to TRBJ1-1; D gene ambiguous. Trimming cost V 0 bases and J 1 base, with 6 bases left between them. Germline V gene sequence: CDR1 LGHDT, CDR2 YNNKEL (reference sequence). CDR3 length: 14 amino acids. CDR3 in amino acids: CASSQDQENTEAFF. In DNA, the CDR3 is TGTGCCAGCAGCCAAGATCAGGAGAACACTGAAGCTTTCTTT.

V and J are TRBV6-5 and TRBJ2-5, with 7 nucleotides matching TRBD2. The J segment lost 2 bases and the V segment lost 2 bases, leaving 5 bases of the junction unmatched. Per the germline V gene, CDR1 is MNHEY and CDR2 is SVGAGI. This CDR3 is built from 15 residues. For the CDR3, the DNA is TGTGCCAGCAGTTACGGAGCGGGGAGTCAAGAGACCCAGTACTTC. Translation: CASSYGAGSQETQYF.

The chain joins TRBV19 to TRBJ1-1; unclear D gene. V gave up 1 base and J gave up 0 bases, with 9 bases separating them. The germline V gene has CDR1 LNHDA and CDR2 SQIVND (reference sequence). This CDR3 comprises 15 residues. CDR3 in DNA: TGTGCCAGTAGTATAGGAGGGCAGGTGAACACTGAAGCTTTCTTT. Translated, it gives CASSIGGQVNTEAFF.

A few counts support this clone. The rearrangement links TRBV2 to TRBJ2-1; weak D call: TRBD2 (5 bases). V lost 4 bases and J 3 bases, leaving 10 bases between the germline ends. Germline V CDR1 and CDR2: SNHLY, FYNNEI. CDR3 size: 14 residues. CDR3 loop: CASSVLASYNEQFF. In nucleotides, the CDR3 is TGTGCCAGCAGTGTGCTAGCAAGCTACAATGAGCAGTTCTTC.

This rearrangement joins TRBV18 to TRBJ2-1, with 14 bases identical to TRBD2. V gave up 6 bases and J gave up 8 bases; unmatched junction bases: 6. Germline CDR1 KGHSH, CDR2 LQKENI. The length of the CDR3 is 15 residues. CDR3 sequence reads: CASSQTSGRADEQFF. CDR3 coding DNA: TGTGCCAGCTCTCAGACTAGCGGGAGGGCCGATGAGCAGTTCTTC.

This clone came up a few times. The chain is built from TRBV9 and TRBJ1-3; D remains unclear. The V end lost 0 bases, the J end lost 0 bases, and 7 bases lay between the germline ends. CDR3 length: 15 residues. Germline-derived CDR1 and CDR2 are SGDLS and YYNGEE. CDR3 coding DNA: TGTGCCAGCAGCGTAGAAGGGAGCTCTGGAAACACCATATATTTT. Amino acid sequence: CASSVEGSSGNTIYF.

V gene TRBV19 combines with J gene TRBJ2-1; D is unclear. CDR1 and CDR2 from the germline V gene are LNHDA and SQIVND (reference sequence). V was pared by 8 bases and J by 4 bases, with 6 bases between. There are 11 residues in the CDR3. In DNA, the CDR3 is TGTGCCAGTCACACGTACAATGAGCAGTTCTTC. As protein: CASHTYNEQFF.

The V gene is TRBV4-1, the J gene TRBJ1-5, with a possible D match to TRBD1 (6 bases). This CDR3 has 15 amino acids. V lost 0 bases to trimming and J lost 7 bases, with 13 bases between them. Germline V CDR1 and CDR2: MGHRA, YSYEKL. This CDR3 is CASSQDPRGGQPQHF. CDR3 coding DNA: TGCGCCAGCAGCCAAGATCCCAGGGGCGGACAGCCCCAGCATTTT.

This clone was seen once. The rearrangement uses TRBV19 and TRBJ1-2; tentatively, D is TRBD1 (5 bases). The V gene lost 0 bases and the J gene lost 6 bases, with 17 bases spanning the gap. The germline V gene has CDR1 LNHDA and CDR2 SQIVND (reference sequence). The CDR3 consists of 16 residues. This CDR3 reads CASSIDTRAIPNGYTF. CDR3 nucleotide sequence: TGTGCCAGTAGTATAGATACCAGGGCGATACCTAATGGCTACACCTTC.

This clone was observed a single time. The genes are TRBV12-5 and TRBJ1-5, with TRBD1 as a possible D gene (6 bases). Trimming shortened V by 2 bases and J by 2 bases, and 19 bases separated the two germline ends. The CDR3 spans 18 residues. Germline CDR1 is LGHNT and CDR2 is FRNRAP. Written as DNA, the CDR3 is TGTGCTAGTGGTTTGCAGATCACGGGGGGCGCGGGCAATCAGCCCCAGCATTTT. The encoded protein is CASGLQITGGAGNQPQHF.

The V gene is TRBV9, the J gene TRBJ2-2; 8 bases line up with TRBD1. Germline V CDR1 and CDR2: SGDLS, YYNGEE. This CDR3 comprises 15 residues. V gave up 3 bases and J gave up 2 bases; unmatched junction bases: 3. CDR3 region: CASSAQGANTGELFF. CDR3 DNA sequence: TGTGCCAGCAGCGCCCAGGGGGCCAACACCGGGGAGCTGTTTTTT.

V usage is TRBV4-2 and J usage is TRBJ2-4; tentative D call: TRBD2 (6 bases). Germline V gene lookup returns CDR1 LGHNA and CDR2 YNFKEQ. V was shortened by 2 bases and J by 0 bases, with 17 bases between the two germline ends. The CDR3 is 18 residues long. Here the CDR3 DNA reads TGTGCCAGCAGCCAACAAACTAGCCAAATGGGAGCCAAAAACATTCAGTACTTC. This encodes CASSQQTSQMGAKNIQYF.